These 19 T cell receptor beta chains were sequenced from one sample in a study of blood T cell repertoires in COVID-19. Clones were read by immunoSEQ multiplex PCR, and TCRdb kept only the in-frame ones, dropping some. The table records some 190,000 clones, 70% to 90% of them present only once. The sequencing sample was made of peripheral blood. The receptors shown here come from a young man with acute or convalescent COVID-19.

This chain uses TRBV11-1 with TRBJ1-1; 7 nucleotides match TRBD1. The ends lost 5 bases at V and 6 bases at J; junction bases unmatched: 9. The CDR3 extends over 14 amino acids. CDR1 and CDR2 from the germline V gene are SGHAT and FQDESV (reference sequence). CDR3 loop: CASSVDRDHAEAFF. The CDR3 DNA reads as TGTGCCAGCAGCGTTGACAGGGACCATGCTGAAGCTTTCTTT.

CDR3 in DNA: TGCGCCAGCAGCTCAGGACTGCCGGGGGAACAGCCCCAGCATTTT. This encodes CASSSGLPGEQPQHF. The V gene is TRBV5-1, the J gene TRBJ1-5, with a possible D match to TRBD1 (5 bases). The germline V gene encodes CDR1 SGHRS and CDR2 YFSETQ. With 3 bases removed from V and 7 bases from J, the gap between germline ends came to 17 bases. The CDR3 contains 15 residues.

This chain connects TRBV6-5 to TRBJ2-5; 10 bases match TRBD2. Germline CDR1 and CDR2: MNHEY and SVGAGI. The ends lost 6 bases at V and 5 bases at J; junction bases unmatched: 9. The CDR3 sequence is 15 residues long. CDR3 nucleotides: TGTGCCAGCAGGGCTTGGCTAGCGGGAGAGGAGACCCAGTACTTC. Translation: CASRAWLAGEETQYF.

This chain connects TRBV28 to TRBJ2-3; D is possibly TRBD1 (5 bases). Germline lookup yields CDR1 MDHEN and CDR2 SYDVKM. This CDR3 region has 12 residues. Trimming removed 5 bases from V and 8 bases from J, with 11 bases in between. The CDR3 sequence is CASSRRQGTQYF. The CDR3, as DNA: TGTGCCAGCAGTAGGCGCCAGGGTACGCAGTATTTT.

This chain uses TRBV9 with TRBJ2-3; 9 bases are shared with TRBD1. CDR1 SGDLS and CDR2 YYNGEE come from the germline V gene. The V segment lost 4 bases and the J segment 2 bases; nucleotides outside the gene matches: 8. The CDR3 length is 16 residues. The chain's CDR3 is CASSPEGTGHTDTQYF. The CDR3 DNA is TGTGCCAGCAGCCCAGAAGGGACAGGGCACACAGATACGCAGTATTTT. Full variable domain (rest looked up from reference TRBV9 and TRBJ2-3): DSGVTQTPKHLITATGQRVTLRCSPRSGDLSVYWYQQSLDQGLQFLIQYYNGEERAKGNILERFSAQQFPDLHSELNLSSLELGDSALYFCASSPEGTGHTDTQYFGPGTRLTVL.

The V and J genes are TRBV6-5 and TRBJ2-7; perhaps TRBD1 as D (5 bases). CDR3 length equals 13 residues. The germline V gene encodes CDR1 MNHEY and CDR2 SVGAGI. The germline V and J ends were trimmed by 7 bases and 6 bases, with 16 bases remaining between them. The CDR3 loop is CASIWAGSGEQYF. CDR3 sequence (DNA): TGTGCCAGCATTTGGGCAGGGTCGGGCGAGCAGTACTTC.

The CDR3 here is CASSFGVNTGELFF. CDR3 bases: TGTGCCAGCAGCTTTGGAGTGAACACCGGGGAGCTGTTTTTT. The rearrangement links TRBV7-6 to TRBJ2-2; no clear D. Trimming took off 3 bases at V and 1 base at J, with 6 bases between the two ends. Germline values: CDR1 SGHVS, CDR2 FNYEAQ. The CDR3 sequence is 14 residues long.

The chain combines TRBV21-1 with TRBJ2-2; no DNA check was done on the table's D call, TRBD1. TRBV21-1 is deemed a pseudogene. This CDR3 is 15 amino acids long. The CDR3 DNA is TGTGCCAGCAGCAAGGGGACAGGGGGCACCGGGGAGCTGTTTTTT. It yields the protein CASSKGTGGTGELFF.

About this clone itself: In the same sample, other DNA sequences code for this CDR3. The chain is built from TRBV5-1 and TRBJ2-1; tentative D call: TRBD2 (6 bases). V gave up 1 base and J gave up 5 bases, with 19 bases separating them. The CDR3 is 17 amino acids. Germline CDR1 reads SGHRS; CDR2 reads YFSETQ. CDR3 in DNA: TGCGCCAGCAGCTTGAAGGGAGGCAGGGCTTTTGACAATGAGCAGTTCTTC. Its translation is CASSLKGGRAFDNEQFF.

The rearrangement links TRBV6-2 or TRBV6-3 to TRBJ2-7, with 12 bases that match TRBD2. The germline V gene encodes CDR1 MNHEY and CDR2 SVGEGT. Unmatched junction bases numbered 8, after V lost 2 bases and J lost 6 bases. This CDR3 comprises 16 residues. This CDR3 is CASSYPLAGGPGEQYF. DNA for the CDR3: TGTGCCAGCAGTTACCCTCTAGCGGGAGGGCCGGGCGAGCAGTACTTC.

The chain uses TRBV12-5 and TRBJ1-3; a weak D match, TRBD1 (6 bases). V lost 0 bases and J lost 4, with 10 bases in between. The CDR3 consists of 15 residues. The germline gives CDR1 LGHNT, CDR2 FRNRAP. This chain's CDR3 is CASGLVLQGGNTIYF. The CDR3 nucleotides are TGTGCTAGTGGTTTGGTATTACAGGGCGGAAACACCATATATTTT.

This clone has just one count. The gene calls are TRBV28 and TRBJ1-1, with 7 bases that match TRBD1. The V and J ends lost 6 bases and 8 bases, in that order; junction bases with no gene match: 6. CDR1 and CDR2 from the germline V gene are MDHEN and SYDVKM. The CDR3 is 12 residues long. CDR3 DNA sequence: TGTGCCAGCAGGGTGATGACAGGGGAAGCTTTCTTT. It encodes CASRVMTGEAFF.

The CDR3 sequence: CASSEAPGTNNEQFF. As DNA, the CDR3 is TGTGCCAGCAGTGAAGCCCCCGGGACTAACAATGAGCAGTTCTTC. V usage is TRBV2 and J usage is TRBJ2-1, with 7 bases matching TRBD2. V shed 0 bases, J shed 5 bases, and the junction held 4 bases outside the gene matches. The CDR3 sequence is 15 residues long. CDR1 and CDR2 from the germline V gene are SNHLY and FYNNEI.

This sequence joins TRBV6-2 or TRBV6-3 and TRBJ2-7, with 8 nucleotides matching TRBD2. V shed 1 base and J 4 bases; nucleotides not matched to a gene: 6. The CDR3 totals 15 residues. Germline values: CDR1 MNHEY, CDR2 SVGEGT. The CDR3 spells CASSYWASGSYEQYF. DNA for the CDR3: TGTGCCAGCAGTTACTGGGCTAGCGGGTCTTACGAGCAGTACTTC.

This rearrangement joins TRBV30 to TRBJ1-6; D uncertain. Trimming removed 0 bases from V and 0 bases from J, with 6 bases in between. The germline CDR1 and CDR2 sequences are GTSNPN and SVGIG (reference sequence). The CDR3 runs to 15 residues. The chain's CDR3 is CAWSVESSYNSPLHF. The CDR3 DNA sequence: TGTGCCTGGAGTGTAGAGAGCTCCTATAATTCACCCCTCCACTTT. The full variable domain, in which reference TRBV30 and TRBJ1-6 provide the parts outside the CDR3, is SQTIHQWPATLVQPVGSPLSLECTVEGTSNPNLYWYRQAAGRGLQLLFYSVGIGQISSEVPQNLSASRPQDRQFILSSKKLLLSDSGFYLCAWSVESSYNSPLHFGNGTRLTVT.

V and J are TRBV9 and TRBJ1-3; 7 nucleotides align to TRBD1. Losses at the gene ends were 4 bases for V and 3 bases for J; bases not matched to a gene: 13. In germline, CDR1 is SGDLS, CDR2 YYNGEE. The CDR3 consists of 17 residues. The CDR3 DNA reads as TGTGCCAGCAGCAACGAACAGGGGATCACCTTTGGAAACACCATATATTTT. It encodes CASSNEQGITFGNTIYF.

V gene TRBV28 combines with J gene TRBJ1-5, with 7 bases aligning to TRBD1. The CDR3 extends over 21 amino acids. Germline V gene sequence: CDR1 MDHEN, CDR2 SYDVKM. J lost 2 bases, V lost 4 bases, and 23 bases had no gene match. This chain's CDR3 is CASSSIGFGTVFRAGNQPQHF. Written as DNA, the CDR3 is TGTGCCAGCAGTTCGATAGGGTTCGGGACAGTATTTCGGGCGGGCAATCAGCCCCAGCATTTT.

The rearrangement joins TRBV28 to TRBJ1-2; D remains ambiguous. The ends were cut back, 1 base at V and 6 bases at J, with 9 bases in the middle. The CDR3 consists of 13 residues. Germline lookup yields CDR1 MDHEN and CDR2 SYDVKM. The CDR3 here is CASSLFPGDGYTF. The CDR3 DNA follows: TGTGCCAGCAGTTTATTTCCCGGGGATGGCTACACCTTC.

This chain uses TRBV19 with TRBJ2-2, with D tentatively TRBD1 (5 bases). CDR1 is LNHDA and CDR2 is SQIVND in the germline V gene (reference sequence). V was pared by 3 bases and J by 0 bases, with 8 bases between. The CDR3 has 15 residues. The CDR3 nucleotides are TGTGCCAGTAGTATTCAGGGTTCGAACACCGGGGAGCTGTTTTTT. This encodes CASSIQGSNTGELFF.